This TCR beta chain was recovered during a study of early T cells in non-severe SARS-CoV-2 infection. As for the study in general: Sequencing targeted bulk RNA from unsorted whole blood, leaving chains unpaired.

Overall study findings and caveats: Clonotype matching in VDJdb favored anti-spike CD8 responses and did not capture private and CD4 specificities.

This clonotype was found a few times. What it binds is not known. The CDR3 is 15 amino acids. The V segment lost 5 bases and the J segment 4 bases; nucleotides outside the gene matches: 10. The germline V gene encodes CDR1 PRHDT and CDR2 FYEKMQ (reference sequence). Individual cDNA molecules were tagged with unique molecular identifiers, the study reported. TCRdb called the 5' RACE reads again in MiXCR, with one record for every CDR3 protein. Among more than 65,000 distinct CDR3 sequences listed, roughly 13% were seen once. The source material was whole blood. The TCR was taken from an adult who was a healthcare worker with PCR-confirmed SARS-CoV-2 infection or an uninfected control (not recorded which). The rearrangement uses TRBV13 and TRBJ2-7; 8 bases agree with TRBD1. The CDR3 is CASSGTPDRVYEQYF. The DNA of the CDR3 is TGTGCCAGCAGCGGAACGCCGGACAGGGTGTACGAGCAGTACTTC.